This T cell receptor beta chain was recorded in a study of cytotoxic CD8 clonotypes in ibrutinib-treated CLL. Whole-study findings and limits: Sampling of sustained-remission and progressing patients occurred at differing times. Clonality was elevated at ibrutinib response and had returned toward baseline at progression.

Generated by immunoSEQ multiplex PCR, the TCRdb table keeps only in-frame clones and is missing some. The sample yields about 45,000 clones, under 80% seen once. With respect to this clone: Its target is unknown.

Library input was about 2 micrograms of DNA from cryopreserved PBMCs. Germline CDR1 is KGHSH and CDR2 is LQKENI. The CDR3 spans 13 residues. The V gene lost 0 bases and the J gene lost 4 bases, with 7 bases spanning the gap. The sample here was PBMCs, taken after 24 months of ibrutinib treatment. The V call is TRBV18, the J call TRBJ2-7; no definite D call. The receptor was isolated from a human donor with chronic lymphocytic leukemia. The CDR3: CASSPPSAYEQYF. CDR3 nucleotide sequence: TGTGCCAGCTCACCACCATCGGCTTACGAGCAGTACTTC.